The 31 T cell receptor beta chains reported below all come from one sample, sequenced in a study of blood T cell repertoires in COVID-19. The table came from immunoSEQ multiplex PCR; TCRdb's copy has only in-frame clones and leaves some out. The sample lists around 280,000 clones, approximately 84% seen once, with about 2.2% in the top ten. The sample consisted of peripheral blood. Receptors were obtained from a woman between 25 and 40 years old who had recovered from COVID-19.

This clone was detected a few times. The chain joins TRBV5-1 to TRBJ2-4; 9 bases line up with TRBD1. CDR1 and CDR2 (germline): SGHRS, YFSETQ. The CDR3 has 14 amino acids. V lost 4 bases to trimming and J lost 3 bases; unmatched junction nucleotides: 2. The CDR3 sequence is CASSPTGGKNIQYF. The DNA for the CDR3 is TGCGCCAGCAGCCCGACAGGGGGCAAAAACATTCAGTACTTC.

This clone has just a few counts. CDR3 sequence reads: CASRGQREVGELFF. The CDR3 DNA reads TGTGCCAGCAGAGGCCAGCGGGAAGTCGGGGAGCTGTTTTTT. The rearrangement links TRBV25-1 to TRBJ2-2; TRBD2 aligns across 7 bases. This CDR3 is built from 14 residues. CDR1 and CDR2 from the germline V gene are MGHDK and SYGVNS. The J segment lost 7 bases and the V segment lost 6 bases, leaving 8 bases of the junction unmatched.

This clone was counted only a few times. This rearrangement joins TRBV4-2 to TRBJ2-7, with 8 bases that match TRBD2. Germline CDR1 LGHNA, CDR2 YNFKEQ. The CDR3 runs to 16 residues. With 1 base clipped from V and 5 bases from J, the junction kept 10 bases outside the gene matches. The DNA of the CDR3 is TGTGCCAGCAGCCAAGTCGGGTTTAGCGGGATCAACGAGCAGTACTTC. It encodes CASSQVGFSGINEQYF.

The V gene is TRBV27, the J gene TRBJ1-6; D not certain. The V end was cut by 6 bases, the J end by 5 bases, with 5 bases between. In germline, CDR1 is MNHEY, CDR2 SMNVEV (reference sequence). CDR3 length equals 12 residues. The CDR3 loop reads CASSQNNSPLHF. The DNA of the CDR3 is TGTGCCAGCAGCCAGAATAATTCACCCCTCCACTTT.

The chain recombines TRBV7-2 with TRBJ1-1, with D hard to call. This CDR3 has 12 amino acids. CDR1 is SGHTA and CDR2 is FQGNSA in the germline V gene. V lost 4 bases and J 7 bases, leaving 10 bases between the germline ends. CDR3: CASSYDGSEAFF. The CDR3 DNA reads TGTGCCAGCAGCTACGACGGGAGTGAAGCTTTCTTT.

V is TRBV19 and J is TRBJ1-1; TRBD1 might be the D (6 bases). Deletions cut 8 bases from V and 3 bases from J, with 10 bases between. Per germline, CDR1 LNHDA and CDR2 SQIVND (reference sequence). The CDR3 runs 12 residues. The CDR3 region is CASVQGYTEAFF. The CDR3 nucleotides are TGTGCCAGTGTACAGGGTTACACTGAAGCTTTCTTT.

The chain carries TRBV7-9 and TRBJ2-3, with TRBD2 matching 9 bases. Looked up from germline, CDR1 is SEHNR and CDR2 is FQNEAQ (reference sequence). V lost 4 bases and J lost 0; bases outside the gene matches: 2. This CDR3 region has 15 residues. Written as DNA, the CDR3 is TGTGCCAGCAGCTCTAGCGGGGAGAGCACAGATACGCAGTATTTT. Translating gives CASSSSGESTDTQYF.

The chain carries TRBV18 and TRBJ2-1; 7 bases match TRBD2. The CDR3 totals 14 residues. Germline CDR1 reads KGHSH; CDR2 reads LQKENI. Trimming removed 4 bases from V and 4 bases from J; junction bases left unmatched: 4. The DNA of the CDR3 is TGTGCCAGCTCACAGCTAGCGGATTACAATGAGCAGTTCTTC. Amino acid sequence: CASSQLADYNEQFF.

This sequence joins TRBV6-6 and TRBJ2-5, with 8 bases aligning to TRBD1. CDR1 MNHNY and CDR2 SVGAGI come from the germline V gene (reference sequence). V shed 5 bases, J shed 5 bases, and the junction held 10 bases outside the gene matches. The CDR3 runs to 15 residues. The CDR3 DNA reads TGTGCCAGCAGTCCTCTCAGGACAGGGCGGGAGACCCAGTACTTC. Protein product: CASSPLRTGRETQYF.

V is TRBV9 and J is TRBJ2-1; 9 bases fit TRBD2. J lost 4 bases, V lost 0 bases, and 5 bases had no gene match. The CDR3 runs 16 residues. Germline values: CDR1 SGDLS, CDR2 YYNGEE. In DNA, the CDR3 is TGTGCCAGCAGCGTAGATGGCGGGGGGGTTTACAATGAGCAGTTCTTC. Amino acids: CASSVDGGGVYNEQFF.

This clone turned up a few times. The CDR3 here is CASGVTGDDEQFF. The CDR3 DNA is TGTGCTAGTGGGGTGACAGGGGACGATGAGCAGTTCTTC. The chain is built from TRBV12-5 and TRBJ2-1, with 8 nucleotides matching TRBD1. Per germline, CDR1 LGHNT and CDR2 FRNRAP. V lost 6 bases to trimming and J lost 8 bases; unmatched junction nucleotides: 6. This CDR3 spans 13 amino acids.

This clone is a singleton in its sample. The chain links TRBV28 to TRBJ1-3; D is ambiguous. The CDR3 spans 15 residues. Per the germline V gene, CDR1 is MDHEN and CDR2 is SYDVKM. Trimming removed 4 bases from V and 3 bases from J, with 13 bases in between. In DNA, the CDR3 is TGTGCCAGCAGTTCGTCAGCGTCCTATGGAAACACCATATATTTT. Its protein is CASSSSASYGNTIYF. Looking up the rest from reference TRBV28 and TRBJ1-3 gives the full variable domain: DVKVTQSSRYLVKRTGEKVFLECVQDMDHENMFWYRQDPGLGLRLIYFSYDVKMKEKGDIPEGYSVSREKKERFSLILESASTNQTSMYLCASSSSASYGNTIYFGEGSWLTVV.

V usage is TRBV3-1 (or the pseudogene TRBV3-2) and J usage is TRBJ1-4; the D gene is possibly TRBD1 (6 bases). Trimming stripped 4 bases from V and 3 bases from J, with 9 bases between. This CDR3 region has 14 residues. The germline V gene encodes CDR1 LGHDT and CDR2 YNNKEL (reference sequence). The CDR3 bases are TGTGCCAGCAGCCCAGGGGCCGCTAATGAAAAACTGTTTTTT. This encodes CASSPGAANEKLFF.

The chain couples TRBV12-2 to TRBJ2-3; the listed D gene, TRBD1, was not tested against the DNA. TRBV12-2 is deemed a pseudogene. The CDR3 has 12 residues. The CDR3 protein is CASRDNTDTQYF. CDR3 sequence (DNA): TGTGCAAGTCGCGACAACACAGATACGCAGTATTTT.

This chain uses TRBV5-1 with TRBJ2-7, with a tentative D call TRBD2 (6 bases). Trimming took 0 bases from V and 6 from J, leaving 13 bases between them. The CDR3 length is 14 residues. Germline lookup yields CDR1 SGHRS and CDR2 YFSETQ. The DNA of the CDR3 is TGCGCCAGCAGCTTGGAAGGGGTGGGGGGCGAGCAGTACTTC. Its translation: CASSLEGVGGEQYF.

The chain is built from TRBV6-2 or TRBV6-3 and TRBJ2-7, with D perhaps matching TRBD2 (6 bases). The germline V gene encodes CDR1 MNHEY and CDR2 SVGEGT. The CDR3 loop spans 16 amino acids. V dropped 6 bases and J dropped 2 bases, with 20 bases sitting between them. The CDR3 region is CASSVTQGLLAYEQYF. CDR3 nucleotides: TGTGCCAGCAGCGTTACCCAGGGACTCTTAGCCTACGAGCAGTACTTC.

This clone was observed a single time. The J gene is TRBJ2-5, the V gene TRBV7-9; TRBD1 agrees at 10 bases. CDR1 and CDR2 from the germline V gene are SEHNR and FQNEAQ (reference sequence). Trimming removed 3 bases from V and 5 bases from J; junction bases left unmatched: 6. CDR3 length: 15 amino acids. The DNA for the CDR3 is TGTGCCAGCAGCTTCTGGACAGGGGGGCAGGAGACCCAGTACTTC. It encodes CASSFWTGGQETQYF.

This chain connects TRBV3-1 (or the pseudogene TRBV3-2) to TRBJ2-7; weak D call: TRBD2 (6 bases). The CDR3 has 15 residues. Germline V lookup: CDR1 LGHDT, CDR2 YNNKEL (reference sequence). Trimming took off 3 bases at V and 2 bases at J, with 14 bases between the two ends. The CDR3 sequence is CASSHSSGRPYEQYF. CDR3 DNA: TGTGCCAGCAGCCACAGCAGCGGGCGGCCCTACGAGCAGTACTTC.

The V gene is TRBV2, the J gene TRBJ2-7; 8 nucleotides align to TRBD2. The V gene's germline CDR1 is SNHLY and CDR2 FYNNEI. This CDR3 is 15 amino acids long. J lost 1 base, V lost 6 bases, and 8 bases had no gene match. The CDR3 sequence is CASSVGTSPSYEQYF. The CDR3, as DNA: TGTGCCAGCAGCGTGGGGACTAGTCCTTCCTACGAGCAGTACTTC.

This clone was seen a handful of times. V gene TRBV7-9 combines with J gene TRBJ1-6; D call uncertain. CDR1 and CDR2 from the germline V gene are SEHNR and FQNEAQ (reference sequence). V was trimmed by 3 bases and J by 0 bases, leaving 12 bases between them. This CDR3 comprises 17 residues. This CDR3 reads CASSFEGGSSYNSPLHF. CDR3 DNA sequence: TGTGCCAGCAGCTTTGAGGGAGGGAGCTCCTATAATTCACCCCTCCACTTT.

The V and J genes are TRBV11-2 and TRBJ1-2, with D possibly matching TRBD1 (5 bases). Germline loops: CDR1 SGHAT, CDR2 FQNNGV. Trimming left V 6 bases short and J 2 bases short, with 10 bases between. The CDR3 has 13 residues. The CDR3 nucleotides read TGTGCCAGCAGTTCCCGGGGGAACTATGGCTACACCTTC. This sequence encodes CASSSRGNYGYTF.

This chain uses TRBV9 with TRBJ2-7, with 11 bases fitting TRBD1. The trim removed 4 bases at V and 6 bases at J, leaving 6 bases unmatched. The CDR3 is 14 residues long. Germline CDR1 is SGDLS and CDR2 is YYNGEE. CDR3 amino acids: CASSSDRGQSEQYF. The CDR3 DNA reads TGTGCCAGCAGCTCGGACAGGGGGCAAAGCGAGCAGTACTTC.

The chain carries TRBV9 and TRBJ2-3; 14 nucleotides align to TRBD2. CDR3 size: 16 residues. The V and J ends lost 2 bases and 3 bases, in that order; junction bases with no gene match: 2. Germline lookup yields CDR1 SGDLS and CDR2 YYNGEE. The CDR3 is CASSVTSGRGTDTQYF. For the CDR3, the DNA is TGTGCCAGCAGCGTGACTAGCGGGAGGGGGACAGATACGCAGTATTTT.

The rearrangement joins TRBV11-2 to TRBJ2-3; TRBD2 matches at 11 bases. V lost 8 bases and J lost 2; bases outside the gene matches: 6. CDR3 length equals 15 residues. CDR1 SGHAT and CDR2 FQNNGV come from the germline V gene. CDR3 nucleotide sequence: TGTGCCAGCGGGGGGACTAGCGGTATCACAGATACGCAGTATTTT. This codes for CASGGTSGITDTQYF.

The rearrangement joins TRBV7-9 to TRBJ1-1, with 7 nucleotides matching TRBD1. With V trimmed by 5 bases and J by 3 bases, 12 bases remained unmatched. There are 16 residues in the CDR3. In germline, CDR1 is SEHNR, CDR2 FQNEAQ (reference sequence). The CDR3 sequence is CASSHPTGRSYTEAFF. Here the CDR3 DNA reads TGTGCCAGCAGCCACCCGACAGGGCGGTCGTACACTGAAGCTTTCTTT.

The genes are TRBV11-2 and TRBJ2-7; 7 bases match TRBD2. V dropped 3 bases and J dropped 2; count of bases not matched to a gene: 7. CDR1 and CDR2 (germline): SGHAT, FQNNGV. CDR3 length: 15 amino acids. CDR3 residues: CASSLTAGSTYEQYF. As DNA, the CDR3 is TGTGCCAGCAGCTTGACAGCGGGGAGTACCTACGAGCAGTACTTC.

The rearrangement uses TRBV9 and TRBJ2-1; TRBD2 agrees at 8 bases. CDR3 length: 15 amino acids. Germline CDR1 and CDR2: SGDLS and YYNGEE. V lost 1 base, J lost 11 bases, and 11 bases stayed unmatched. CDR3 nucleotides: TGTGCCAGCAGCGTAAGAAGTAGCGGGACCCCCCAGCAGTTCTTC. This gives the protein CASSVRSSGTPQQFF.

J is TRBJ1-5 and V is TRBV2; D unresolved. Between the trimmed V and J ends, which lost 7 bases and 0 bases, there was a span of 10 bases. The CDR3 runs to 14 residues. The germline V gene encodes CDR1 SNHLY and CDR2 FYNNEI. The CDR3 DNA sequence: TGTGCCAGCAAAGAGGGTTCTAGCAATCAGCCCCAGCATTTT. Encoded protein: CASKEGSSNQPQHF.

Concerning this clone: This sample also contains other DNA sequences that code for the same CDR3. The CDR3 DNA follows: TGTGCCAGCAGCAAACGGACAGGGCAAGAGACCCAGTACTTC. Its translation: CASSKRTGQETQYF. The genes are TRBV7-2 and TRBJ2-5; 8 nucleotides line up with TRBD1. The J segment lost 2 bases and the V segment lost 5 bases, leaving 4 bases of the junction unmatched. Germline V gene sequence: CDR1 SGHTA, CDR2 FQGNSA. The CDR3 spans 14 residues.

The J gene is TRBJ2-5, the V gene TRBV5-4, with D possibly matching TRBD1 (6 bases). CDR1 and CDR2 (germline): SGHNT, YYREEE (reference sequence). V shed 1 base and J shed 5 bases, with 12 bases lying between them. CDR3 length: 14 amino acids. CDR3 sequence (DNA): TGTGCCAGCAGCTTGTGGGCCCAGGGGGAGACCCAGTACTTC. Its protein is CASSLWAQGETQYF.

The rearrangement uses TRBV6-5 and TRBJ2-5; TRBD1 matches 8 bases. The germline CDR1 and CDR2 sequences are MNHEY and SVGAGI. J gave up 5 bases and V 9 bases, and 5 bases lay outside the gene matches. The CDR3 is made up of 12 amino acids. As DNA, the CDR3 is TGTGCCAGGGGGAGACAGGGGGAGACCCAGTACTTC. This sequence encodes CARGRQGETQYF.